This is a list of T cell receptor beta chains from one sample in a study of beta chain features in type 1 diabetes. This table comes from immunoSEQ multiplex PCR, and its TCRdb copy is limited to in-frame clones, with some not included. The sample carries about 360,000 clones, approximately 12% recorded once. The sample was naive CD4+ T cells from blood. These receptor sequences come from a woman aged 18-30 years with type 1 diabetes. Both conserved end residues are part of each CDR3. The D gene is left open where the match is weak. Size is stated for part of the rows, as once, few or many counts, or as a class when the clone is expanded.

d_call: TRBD1
j_call: TRBJ2-1
clone_size: NA
v_call: TRBV7-8
cdr3_nt: TGTGCCAGCAGCCCGACAGGGGATCGCTACAATGAGCAGTTCTTC
cdr3_aa: CASSPTGDRYNEQFF

d_call: NA
j_call: TRBJ2-5
clone_size: NA
v_call: TRBV11-1
cdr3_nt: TGTGCCAGCAGGGACACAGGGTGGGCGGAGACCCAGTACTTC
cdr3_aa: CASRDTGWAETQYF

d_call: NA
j_call: TRBJ1-2
clone_size: NA
v_call: TRBV9
cdr3_nt: TGTGCCAGCAGCGTAGAAGTTGGAGCTAACTATGGCTACACCTTC
cdr3_aa: CASSVEVGANYGYTF

d_call: NA
j_call: TRBJ2-1
clone_size: NA
v_call: TRBV30
cdr3_nt: TGTGCCTGGAGTGTAATGAGGGAGCAGTTCTTC
cdr3_aa: CAWSVMREQFF

d_call: NA
j_call: TRBJ1-3
clone_size: NA
v_call: TRBV6-5
cdr3_nt: TGTGCCAGCAGTTACCTAGACACCATATATTTT
cdr3_aa: CASSYLDTIYF

d_call: TRBD2
j_call: TRBJ2-1
clone_size: NA
v_call: TRBV7-3
cdr3_nt: TGTGCCAGCAGCCCCGGACTAGCGGGAGGGCATGAGCAGTTCTTC
cdr3_aa: CASSPGLAGGHEQFF

d_call: TRBD1
j_call: TRBJ2-7
clone_size: few
v_call: TRBV4-2
cdr3_nt: TGTGCCAGCAGCGCGCTGACGGGACAGGGGACCTACGAGCAGTACTTC
cdr3_aa: CASSALTGQGTYEQYF

d_call: TRBD1
j_call: TRBJ2-6
clone_size: few
v_call: TRBV7-3
cdr3_nt: TGTGCCAGCAGCCCGAGGACAGGGGGCGCTGGGGCCAACGTCCTGACTTTC
cdr3_aa: CASSPRTGGAGANVLTF

d_call: TRBD1
j_call: TRBJ1-2
clone_size: few
v_call: TRBV19
cdr3_nt: TGTGCCAGTAGACTCGGACAGGGCCCAGTGGGCTACACCTTC
cdr3_aa: CASRLGQGPVGYTF

d_call: TRBD1
j_call: TRBJ2-1
clone_size: NA
v_call: TRBV28
cdr3_nt: TGTGCCACAACAGGGGTTGAGCAGTTCTTC
cdr3_aa: CATTGVEQFF

d_call: TRBD1
j_call: TRBJ2-1
clone_size: few
v_call: TRBV27
cdr3_nt: TGTGCCAGCAGTTTCAGGGGGATGTCCTACAATGAGCAGTTCTTC
cdr3_aa: CASSFRGMSYNEQFF

d_call: TRBD2
j_call: TRBJ2-4
clone_size: NA
v_call: TRBV11-2
cdr3_nt: TGTGCCAGCAGCTCCGTTACGGGGGGGCAGAACATTCAGTACTTC
cdr3_aa: CASSSVTGGQNIQYF

d_call: TRBD1
j_call: TRBJ2-3
clone_size: few
v_call: TRBV9
cdr3_nt: TGTGCCAGCAGCGCAAGGACAGGGCATTCATTAGATACGCAGTATTTT
cdr3_aa: CASSARTGHSLDTQYF

d_call: NA
j_call: TRBJ1-1
clone_size: NA
v_call: TRBV27
cdr3_nt: TGTGCCAGCAGTTTGGTCCCAGGGAAGACTGAAGCTTTCTTT
cdr3_aa: CASSLVPGKTEAFF

d_call: NA
j_call: TRBJ2-6
clone_size: few
v_call: TRBV7-3
cdr3_nt: TGTGCCAGCGGGCAGGGGAGCCCTGGGGCCAACGTCCTGACTTTC
cdr3_aa: CASGQGSPGANVLTF

d_call: NA
j_call: TRBJ2-7
clone_size: NA
v_call: TRBV5-1
cdr3_nt: TGCGCCAGCAGCTTGGTAGGACTGCCAATTGACGAGCAGTACTTC
cdr3_aa: CASSLVGLPIDEQYF